These 15 T cell receptor beta chains originate from one sample sequenced in a study of OX40 agonist ivuxolimab in advanced cancers. Some clones are missing from TCRdb's copy, which holds only in-frame ones; the method was immunoSEQ multiplex PCR. The sample has over 85,000 clones, around 92% seen once. The source was CD4+ or CD8+ T cells sorted from blood, collected in a trial of the OX40 agonist ivuxolimab. The receptors were gathered from an adult with an advanced solid tumor such as melanoma, head and neck, liver or kidney cancer.

This clone was seen once. The chain uses TRBV6-5 and TRBJ2-3; D gene unclear. CDR3 size: 13 residues. The germline CDR1 and CDR2 sequences are MNHEY and SVGAGI. The V and J ends lost 1 base and 0 bases respectively, with 2 bases between them. The CDR3 nucleotides are TGTGCCAGCAGTTACTATAGCACAGATACGCAGTATTTT. Its protein product is CASSYYSTDTQYF.

The V and J genes are TRBV9 and TRBJ2-3; 12 nucleotides agree with TRBD2. V lost 0 bases, J lost 7 bases, and 15 bases stayed unmatched. Germline CDR1 SGDLS, CDR2 YYNGEE. This CDR3 has 19 residues. Here the CDR3 DNA reads TGTGCCAGCAGCGTAGGCCTGGGAGGAACTAGCGGGAGGTCGAATACGCAGTATTTT. Amino acid sequence: CASSVGLGGTSGRSNTQYF.

This rearrangement joins TRBV6-1 to TRBJ1-4; D might be TRBD1 (6 bases). V gave up 0 bases and J gave up 5 bases, with 10 bases separating them. The CDR3 has 15 residues. Germline loops: CDR1 MNHNS, CDR2 SASEGT. In DNA form, the CDR3 reads TGTGCCAGCAGTGAAGCTTTAGGGGGGAATGAAAAACTGTTTTTT. Its translation is CASSEALGGNEKLFF.

The rearrangement uses TRBV7-2 and TRBJ2-3; tentative D call: TRBD2 (5 bases). The CDR3 is 14 residues long. Germline CDR1 SGHTA, CDR2 FQGNSA. V dropped 7 bases and J dropped 0 bases, with 11 bases sitting between them. CDR3 sequence (DNA): TGTGCCAGCAAAAGCCGGGGAAGCACAGATACGCAGTATTTT. Residues: CASKSRGSTDTQYF.

The chain employs TRBV10-3 and TRBJ2-3; D possibly corresponds to TRBD2 (6 bases). V was clipped by 10 bases and J by 2 bases, with 16 bases between them. The CDR3 is made up of 14 amino acids. Germline CDR1 reads ENHRY; CDR2 reads SYGVKD. The DNA for the CDR3 is TGTGCCACCTGGACTACTTCATCCACAGATACGCAGTATTTT. Translating it yields CATWTTSSTDTQYF.

The chain combines TRBV5-1 with TRBJ2-7; TRBD1 aligns across 7 bases. V lost 3 bases, J lost 6 bases, and 9 bases stayed unmatched. From germline, CDR1 is SGHRS and CDR2 YFSETQ. The CDR3 covers 14 residues. The CDR3 region has the DNA TGCGCCAGCAGCTACGAACCGGACAGGCGCGAGCAGTACTTC. This translates into CASSYEPDRREQYF.

The CDR3 nucleotides are TGTGCCAGCAGCTTGGGGGGAGGAGAAACTGAAAAACTGTTTTTT. Translating it yields CASSLGGGETEKLFF. V and J are TRBV5-4 and TRBJ1-4; no definite D call. Trimming stripped 0 bases from V and 7 bases from J, with 13 bases between. This CDR3 is built from 15 residues. Germline CDR1 and CDR2: SGHNT and YYREEE (reference sequence).

This chain uses TRBV5-1 with TRBJ1-4; 8 nucleotides agree with TRBD1. This CDR3 is 16 amino acids long. V was clipped by 0 bases and J by 8 bases; unmatched bases: 9. Germline assignment: CDR1 SGHRS and CDR2 YFSETQ. CDR3 coding DNA: TGCGCCAGCAGCTTGGGGCCCCCGGACAGGGCGGAAAAACTGTTTTTT. The encoded protein is CASSLGPPDRAEKLFF.

The chain links TRBV9 to TRBJ2-3, with unresolved D. The CDR3 is 13 residues long. With 0 bases removed from V and 3 bases from J, the gap between germline ends came to 5 bases. Germline assignment: CDR1 SGDLS and CDR2 YYNGEE. Here the CDR3 reads CASSVERTDTQYF. The CDR3 nucleotides are TGTGCCAGCAGCGTAGAAAGGACAGATACGCAGTATTTT.

The CDR3 nucleotides read TGCGCCAGCAGCCAAAACAGGAACGATGGCTACACCTTC. Encoded protein: CASSQNRNDGYTF. This sequence joins TRBV4-1 and TRBJ1-2; D possibly corresponds to TRBD1 (5 bases). CDR1 is MGHRA and CDR2 is YSYEKL in the germline V gene. Between the trimmed V and J ends, which lost 2 bases and 6 bases, there was a span of 10 bases. There are 13 residues in the CDR3.

The CDR3 loop reads CASSSGRLNEKLFF. The CDR3 DNA reads as TGTGCCAGCAGCTCGGGACGGTTGAATGAAAAACTGTTTTTT. V gene TRBV11-3 combines with J gene TRBJ1-4; TRBD1 is a possible D gene (5 bases). V dropped 4 bases and J dropped 5 bases, with 11 bases sitting between them. Looked up from germline, CDR1 is SGHNT and CDR2 is YENEEA. This CDR3 is 14 amino acids long.

This clone was picked up one time. The rearrangement uses TRBV5-6 and TRBJ1-1; no clear D gene. The CDR3 spans 12 residues. V shed 2 bases and J shed 7 bases, with 9 bases lying between them. Germline CDR1 SGHDT, CDR2 YYEEEE. Here the CDR3 DNA reads TGTGCCAGCAGCTTCACCGGGGATGAAGCTTTCTTT. Translated, it gives CASSFTGDEAFF.

The chain has TRBV6-1 and TRBJ1-5; 7 bases align to TRBD1. CDR1 and CDR2 (germline): MNHNS, SASEGT. There are 12 residues in the CDR3. V was pared by 8 bases and J by 7 bases, with 5 bases of the junction left unmatched. The CDR3 is CASRQGDQPQHF. Written as DNA, the CDR3 is TGTGCCAGCCGACAGGGTGACCAGCCCCAGCATTTT.

The V gene is TRBV11-2, the J gene TRBJ2-1, with unresolved D. CDR1 and CDR2 (germline): SGHAT, FQNNGV. The V end was cut by 1 base, the J end by 4 bases, with 8 bases between. This CDR3 contains 14 residues. CDR3 sequence reads: CASSLVLQYNEQFF. The DNA for the CDR3 is TGTGCCAGCAGCTTAGTCCTCCAATACAATGAGCAGTTCTTC.

The chain has TRBV11-1 and TRBJ2-7; no clear D. The CDR3 totals 11 residues. Looked up from germline, CDR1 is SGHAT and CDR2 is FQDESV (reference sequence). V gave up 5 bases and J gave up 9 bases, with 11 bases separating them. CDR3 loop: CASSALDRQYF. The CDR3 DNA sequence: TGTGCCAGCAGCGCCCTCGATCGGCAGTACTTC.